These 28 T cell receptor beta chains were sequenced from one sample in a study of human T cells and chemical hapten exposure. Specified time point: patch test 2, 6 weeks after DPC sensitization. The treatment was: therapeutic diphenylcyclopropenone sensitization with weekly scalp DPC. Via MiXCR, TCRdb re-called the RACE reads, giving one row per CDR3 protein. This sample has 330,000 or so distinct CDR3 sequences; just under 6.5% occur once, and the top ten carry about 5.6%. This sample comprised whole blood, obtained in connection with sensitization to the hapten diphenylcyclopropenone (DPC). The source is a woman between 18 and 29 years old with alopecia areata. Some clones in this sample may be carry-over from other donors' samples.

This clonotype was detected a few times. A read error may produce the germline difference seen at one junction end. The CDR3 nucleotides read TGTGCTAGTGGTTTGGTACGCGGGGGCCTTCCCATCTTC. It is translated as CASGLVRGGLPIF. J is TRBJ2-1 and V is TRBV12-5, with D possibly TRBD2 on 7 matching bases. Germline V CDR1 and CDR2: LGHNT, FRNRAP. This CDR3 contains 13 residues.

V is TRBV4-2 and J is TRBJ2-3; D ambiguous. Germline lookup yields CDR1 LGHNA and CDR2 YNFKEQ. The CDR3 loop spans 15 amino acids. Trimming took 1 base from V and 3 from J, leaving 11 bases between them. This CDR3 is CASSQAADRTDTQYF. CDR3 bases: TGTGCCAGCAGCCAAGCCGCCGATAGAACAGATACGCAGTATTTT.

This clonotype was observed a handful of times. This chain uses TRBV15 with TRBJ1-2; TRBD1 matches at 11 bases. J gave up 4 bases and V 6 bases, and 4 bases lay outside the gene matches. CDR3 size: 14 residues. CDR1 is LNHNV and CDR2 is YYDKDF in the germline V gene (reference sequence). The DNA for the CDR3 is TGTGCCACCAGGTGGGACAGGGGGTCCTATGGCTACACCTTC. It yields the protein CATRWDRGSYGYTF. Looking up the rest from reference TRBV15 and TRBJ1-2 gives the full variable domain: DAMVIQNPRYQVTQFGKPVTLSCSQTLNHNVMYWYQQKSSQAPKLLFHYYDKDFNNEADTPDNFQSRRPNTSFCFLDIRSPGLGDTAMYLCATRWDRGSYGYTFGSGTRLTVV.

This clonotype was counted a few times. This chain uses TRBV7-3 with TRBJ2-6; D is unclear. This CDR3 is 15 amino acids long. Per the germline V gene, CDR1 is SGHTA and CDR2 is FQGTGA. V shed 5 bases and J shed 3 bases, with 11 bases lying between them. The CDR3 protein is CASSETGDGANVLTF. CDR3 DNA: TGTGCCAGCAGCGAGACTGGGGATGGGGCCAACGTCCTGACTTTC. Combining the CDR3 with reference TRBV7-3 and TRBJ2-6 gives the whole variable domain GAGVSQTPSNKVTEKGKYVELRCDPISGHTALYWYRQSLGQGPEFLIYFQGTGAADDSGLPNDRFFAVRPEGSVSTLKIQRTERGDSAVYLCASSETGDGANVLTFGAGSRLTVL.

Written as DNA, the CDR3 is TGTGCCAGCAGTTACTCGTCGGGACTTGAAGCTTTCTTT. Residues: CASSYSSGLEAFF. The rearrangement joins TRBV6-2 or TRBV6-3 to TRBJ1-1, with D possibly matching TRBD1 (5 bases). The V end was cut by 0 bases, the J end by 7 bases, with 9 bases between. The CDR3 runs to 13 residues. CDR1 and CDR2 from the germline V gene are MNHEY and SVGEGT.

The chain carries TRBV6-2 or TRBV6-3 and TRBJ2-1; D call uncertain. CDR3 length: 17 amino acids. V was shortened by 7 bases and J by 0 bases, with 19 bases between the two germline ends. The germline gives CDR1 MNHEY, CDR2 SVGEGT. In nucleotides, the CDR3 is TGTGCCAGCACCCCCAACCGCCGGTCAAGCTCCTACAATGAGCAGTTCTTC. Protein: CASTPNRRSSSYNEQFF.

This clonotype has a count of ten or more. This chain joins TRBV15 and TRBJ1-2; D gene ambiguous. V was cut by 1 base and J by 7 bases, with 10 bases left in between. CDR3 size: 13 residues. The germline V gene has CDR1 LNHNV and CDR2 YYDKDF (reference sequence). DNA of the CDR3: TGTGCCACCAGCAGAGCAGAGGGATTTGGCTACACCTTC. Protein sequence: CATSRAEGFGYTF.

This clonotype came up many times. The chain uses TRBV28 and TRBJ2-3; TRBD1 is a possible D gene (5 bases). Trimming left V 10 bases short and J 0 bases short, with 11 bases between. The CDR3 consists of 13 residues. Germline assignment: CDR1 MDHEN and CDR2 SYDVKM. The CDR3 region is CATDSRSTDTQYF. In nucleotides, the CDR3 is TGTGCCACAGACAGCCGGAGCACAGATACGCAGTATTTT. Full variable domain (remainder filled in from reference TRBV28 and TRBJ2-3): DVKVTQSSRYLVKRTGEKVFLECVQDMDHENMFWYRQDPGLGLRLIYFSYDVKMKEKGDIPEGYSVSREKKERFSLILESASTNQTSMYLCATDSRSTDTQYFGPGTRLTVL.

This clonotype came up many times. The rearrangement uses TRBV6-2 or TRBV6-3 and TRBJ2-7; a weak D match, TRBD1 (6 bases). From germline, CDR1 is MNHEY and CDR2 SVGEGT. V was pared by 6 bases and J by 3 bases, with 24 bases between. The CDR3 is 17 amino acids. Written as DNA, the CDR3 is TGTGCCAGCAGCTATCGCCAGTGGGCAGGGGCAAGCTACGAGCAGTACTTC. Its translation is CASSYRQWAGASYEQYF.

This clonotype has ten or more counts. The CDR3 loop is CASSQGPWDSNQPQHF. The CDR3 coding sequence is TGCGCCAGCAGCCAAGGCCCTTGGGACAGCAATCAGCCCCAGCATTTT. V is TRBV4-1 and J is TRBJ1-5; D is perhaps TRBD1 (5 bases). Germline V gene sequence: CDR1 MGHRA, CDR2 YSYEKL. V lost 1 base and J lost 1, with 11 bases in between. There are 16 residues in the CDR3.

This clonotype was seen more than once but under ten times. The chain recombines TRBV18 with TRBJ1-3; D gene unclear. This CDR3 comprises 14 residues. Germline loops: CDR1 KGHSH, CDR2 LQKENI. V was pared by 3 bases and J by 7 bases, with 13 bases between. The CDR3 loop reads CASSPGSEANTIYF. CDR3 sequence (DNA): TGTGCCAGCTCACCCGGGTCTGAGGCGAACACCATATATTTT.

This rearrangement joins TRBV7-2 to TRBJ2-1; TRBD1 matches 8 bases. V trimming: 5 bases; J trimming: 5 bases; junction bases outside the gene matches: 5. This CDR3 has 14 amino acids. The germline gives CDR1 SGHTA, CDR2 FQGNSA. The DNA for the CDR3 is TGTGCCAGCAGCGAGCGGACAGGGCACAATGAGCAGTTCTTC. Amino acid sequence: CASSERTGHNEQFF.

The chain joins TRBV2 to TRBJ2-7, with 14 bases identical to TRBD2. The CDR3 sequence is 16 residues long. The germline CDR1 and CDR2 sequences are SNHLY and FYNNEI. Trimming took 6 bases from V and 3 from J; bases not matched to a gene: 7. CDR3: CASRQPGLAGVYEQYF. CDR3 in DNA: TGTGCCAGCAGACAACCGGGACTAGCGGGGGTCTACGAGCAGTACTTC.

The chain has TRBV7-3 and TRBJ2-1; 13 bases fit TRBD2. V shed 5 bases, J shed 8 bases, and the junction held 6 bases outside the gene matches. This CDR3 comprises 15 residues. Germline CDR1 is SGHTA and CDR2 is FQGTGA. The CDR3 loop is CASSPTSGGAYEQFF. The DNA for the CDR3 is TGTGCCAGCAGCCCTACTAGCGGGGGGGCCTATGAGCAGTTCTTC.

This clonotype showed up many times. The chain employs TRBV20-1 and TRBJ1-3; D unresolved. The CDR3 has 14 residues. Between the trimmed V and J ends, which lost 2 bases and 0 bases, there was a span of 8 bases. Germline CDR1 DFQATT, CDR2 SNEGSKA (reference sequence). The chain's CDR3 is CSARSYGSGNTIYF. The DNA of the CDR3 is TGCAGTGCTAGAAGCTACGGCTCTGGAAACACCATATATTTT.

The genes are TRBV4-2 and TRBJ2-7, with a tentative D call TRBD1 (5 bases). Trimming took off 2 bases at V and 1 base at J, with 12 bases between the two ends. The CDR3 has 15 residues. Germline V gives CDR1 LGHNA, CDR2 YNFKEQ. The CDR3 is CASSQTRVRSYEQYF. Written as DNA, the CDR3 is TGTGCCAGCAGCCAAACCAGGGTAAGGTCCTACGAGCAGTACTTC.

The chain has TRBV3-1 and TRBJ2-7; 10 positions agree with TRBD2. Germline lookup yields CDR1 LGHDT and CDR2 YNNKEL (reference sequence). This CDR3 is 14 amino acids long. Trimming removed 4 bases from V and 6 bases from J; junction bases left unmatched: 6. The CDR3 bases are TGTGCCAGCAGCCTCAGGCTAGCGGGGGTCGAGCAGTACTTC. This codes for CASSLRLAGVEQYF.

This clonotype appeared a few times. A read error may be the cause here, since a much bigger clone is one base away. The rearrangement uses TRBV5-1 and TRBJ2-3; D is ambiguous. Germline CDR1 and CDR2: SGHRS and YFSETQ. The CDR3 consists of 15 residues. V was cut by 0 bases and J by 0 bases, with 8 bases left in between. In nucleotides, the CDR3 is TGCGCCAGCAGCTTGGAGGCGGCTAGCACAGATACGCAGTATTTT. Translated: CASSLEAASTDTQYF.

This clonotype was counted many times. The rearrangement joins TRBV6-2 or TRBV6-3 to TRBJ1-6; possibly TRBD1 for D (6 bases). The CDR3 totals 14 residues. Germline V gene data show CDR1 as MNHEY and CDR2 as SVGEGT. With 6 bases removed from V and 7 bases from J, the gap between germline ends came to 13 bases. CDR3 sequence reads: CASSRDILNSPLHF. The CDR3 DNA is TGTGCCAGCAGCCGGGACATCCTCAATTCACCCCTCCACTTT.

This clonotype was seen only a few times. V usage is TRBV7-3 and J usage is TRBJ1-6; D is possibly TRBD1 (5 bases). The CDR3 totals 15 residues. CDR1 and CDR2 from the germline V gene are SGHTA and FQGTGA. Trimming removed 6 bases from V and 5 bases from J, with 14 bases in between. The CDR3 bases are TGTGCCAGCAGGTTCCAGGGACCTGATAATTCACCCCTCCACTTT. Its protein product is CASRFQGPDNSPLHF.

This clonotype has more than one count but fewer than ten. V usage is TRBV19 and J usage is TRBJ2-3; D remains ambiguous. This CDR3 comprises 13 residues. Germline assignment: CDR1 LNHDA and CDR2 SQIVND (reference sequence). Trimming shortened V by 3 bases and J by 2 bases, and 6 bases separated the two germline ends. This CDR3 is CASSIRHTDTQYF. The CDR3 DNA reads as TGTGCCAGTAGTATCAGACACACAGATACGCAGTATTTT.

This clonotype was observed at least ten times. The genes are TRBV6-5 and TRBJ2-7; TRBD1 might be the D (6 bases). Trimming removed 2 bases from V and 2 bases from J, with 13 bases in between. In germline, CDR1 is MNHEY, CDR2 SVGAGI. The CDR3 contains 15 residues. The CDR3 is CASSYDRSGAYEQYF. The CDR3 nucleotides read TGTGCCAGCAGTTACGACAGGTCTGGGGCCTACGAGCAGTACTTC.

This rearrangement joins TRBV6-6 to TRBJ1-2; D is unclear. This CDR3 region has 14 residues. Trimming cost V 2 bases and J 2 bases, with 9 bases left between them. Germline V gene sequence: CDR1 MNHNY, CDR2 SVGAGI (reference sequence). DNA for the CDR3: TGTGCCAGCAGTTACGGGGAAGAGAACTATGGCTACACCTTC. The encoded protein is CASSYGEENYGYTF.

This clonotype showed up many times. The chain employs TRBV29-1 and TRBJ2-3; the D gene is possibly TRBD2 (6 bases). V was clipped by 0 bases and J by 2 bases, with 12 bases between them. CDR1 and CDR2 from the germline V gene are SQVTM and ANQGSEA. The length of the CDR3 is 15 residues. As DNA, the CDR3 is TGCAGCGTTGAAGAGACTAGTCTCGTCACAGATACGCAGTATTTT. Amino acids: CSVEETSLVTDTQYF.

This clonotype was detected a few times. V is TRBV2 and J is TRBJ2-7, with TRBD1 as a possible D gene (5 bases). Trimming left V 1 base short and J 6 bases short, with 13 bases between. The CDR3 totals 14 residues. Germline V gives CDR1 SNHLY, CDR2 FYNNEI. The CDR3 DNA sequence: TGTGCCAGCAGTGAAGAGGTAGGGGTGGGCGAGCAGTACTTC. This encodes CASSEEVGVGEQYF.

Many counts were recorded for this clonotype. The J gene is TRBJ2-3, the V gene TRBV5-5; maybe TRBD1 (6 bases). Germline V gives CDR1 SGHKS, CDR2 YYEKEE (reference sequence). The CDR3 runs 14 residues. The V end was cut by 4 bases, the J end by 2 bases, with 11 bases between. The chain's CDR3 is CASSMGADTDTQYF. The CDR3 coding sequence is TGTGCCAGCAGCATGGGGGCGGACACAGATACGCAGTATTTT.

This clonotype was observed at least ten times. The gene calls are TRBV7-2 and TRBJ1-5, with D possibly TRBD1 on 6 matching bases. The CDR3 loop spans 13 amino acids. Germline V gene sequence: CDR1 SGHTA, CDR2 FQGNSA. V dropped 6 bases and J dropped 7 bases, with 13 bases sitting between them. CDR3 residues: CASSTRGNQPQHF. The DNA of the CDR3 is TGTGCCAGCAGTACCAGGGGAAACCAGCCCCAGCATTTT.

At least ten counts were recorded for this clonotype. The rearrangement links TRBV4-3 to TRBJ2-5; D remains ambiguous. The germline CDR1 and CDR2 sequences are LGHNA and YSLEER. This CDR3 region has 15 residues. Trimming shortened V by 0 bases and J by 1 base, and 9 bases separated the two germline ends. DNA for the CDR3: TGCGCCAGCAGCCAAGATCTCCAGGTCCAAGAGACCCAGTACTTC. Its translation is CASSQDLQVQETQYF.